Each of the 16 T cell receptor beta chains below was sequenced from the same sample in a study of blood T cell repertoires in COVID-19 (dated by TCRdb to 2020 to 2022). Library construction relied on the immunoSEQ multiplex PCR assay. TCRdb took over this immuneACCESS table, retaining in-frame rearrangements with V and J assigned. Such tables are incomplete; in checked studies, under half of the missing clones stem from an unresolved V gene, and the remainder is unexplained. The sample data list tens of thousands of clones, and 84% of these were observed just once. The ten largest clones add up to roughly 10% of the sample. Sample: peripheral blood. The receptors come from a man older than 75 with active COVID-19.

The chain joins TRBV19 to TRBJ1-4, with 9 bases aligning to TRBD1. This CDR3 comprises 14 residues. With 4 bases clipped from V and 8 bases from J, the junction kept 5 bases outside the gene matches. Looked up from germline, CDR1 is LNHDA and CDR2 is SQIVND (reference sequence). CDR3 residues: CASSKGTGREKLFF. As DNA, the CDR3 is TGTGCCAGTAGTAAAGGGACAGGGAGAGAAAAACTGTTTTTT.

The chain joins TRBV12-3 or TRBV12-4 to TRBJ2-5; the match to TRBD1 covers 9 bases. The CDR3 is 13 amino acids. The junction had 5 bases not matched to a gene; V was cut back by 5 bases and J by 7 bases. The chain's CDR3 is CASSRGQGLTQYF. For the CDR3, the DNA is TGTGCCAGCAGTAGAGGACAGGGGTTGACCCAGTACTTC.

This clone has a single count. V gene TRBV9 combines with J gene TRBJ2-1, with 7 nucleotides matching TRBD2. The CDR3 is 17 residues long. V trimming: 0 bases; J trimming: 2 bases; junction bases outside the gene matches: 8. Germline-derived CDR1 and CDR2 are SGDLS and YYNGEE. CDR3 nucleotides: TGTGCCAGCAGCGTAGTTGGGGGGAGGGCTACCTACAATGAGCAGTTCTTC. Residues: CASSVVGGRATYNEQFF.

This clone was seen more than once but under ten times. The gene calls are TRBV6-5 and TRBJ1-1; D gene ambiguous. This CDR3 has 15 residues. The germline V and J ends were trimmed by 4 bases and 4 bases, with 16 bases remaining between them. Germline-derived CDR1 and CDR2 are MNHEY and SVGAGI. The CDR3 DNA is TGTGCCAGCAGTTCCTTCGGGAGAGTCTCCACTGAAGCTTTCTTT. Its protein is CASSSFGRVSTEAFF.

This rearrangement joins TRBV7-9 to TRBJ1-2, with 9 bases aligning to TRBD1. Trimming took 5 bases from V and 3 from J; bases not matched to a gene: 13. In germline, CDR1 is SEHNR, CDR2 FQNEAQ (reference sequence). CDR3 length: 17 amino acids. The CDR3 nucleotides read TGTGCCAGCAGCCAAGCGGGGACAGGGCCCGCAGACTATGGCTACACCTTC. It codes for CASSQAGTGPADYGYTF.

The V gene is TRBV4-1, the J gene TRBJ1-1; 9 positions match TRBD1. Germline trimming cut 0 bases from V and 4 bases from J; bases unmatched to any gene: 12. The CDR3 totals 18 residues. From germline, CDR1 is MGHRA and CDR2 YSYEKL. The DNA of the CDR3 is TGCGCCAGCAGCCAAGATTATCGGGACAGGGATGGGAGCACTGAAGCTTTCTTT. Its translation is CASSQDYRDRDGSTEAFF.

This clone appeared a few times. The chain links TRBV6-1 to TRBJ2-3; TRBD2 matches at 7 bases. V dropped 3 bases and J dropped 7; count of bases not matched to a gene: 7. The CDR3 is made up of 14 amino acids. Germline-derived CDR1 and CDR2 are MNHNS and SASEGT. The CDR3 loop reads CASSDGRTKYTQYF. The CDR3 DNA reads as TGTGCCAGCAGTGACGGGAGGACGAAGTATACGCAGTATTTT.

The chain recombines TRBV9 with TRBJ2-2; 14 nucleotides line up with TRBD2. This CDR3 comprises 20 residues. Germline V gene sequence: CDR1 SGDLS, CDR2 YYNGEE. The V and J ends lost 4 bases and 4 bases, in that order; junction bases with no gene match: 15. CDR3 protein: CASSTSLGLAGAPSTGELFF. The CDR3 DNA reads TGTGCCAGCAGCACGAGCTTGGGACTAGCGGGGGCCCCGAGCACCGGGGAGCTGTTTTTT.

V usage is TRBV3-1 (or the pseudogene TRBV3-2) and J usage is TRBJ1-2, with TRBD1 as a possible D gene (6 bases). This CDR3 has 15 residues. V shed 2 bases and J shed 4 bases, with 14 bases lying between them. CDR1 and CDR2 from the germline V gene are LGHDT and YNNKEL (reference sequence). CDR3 DNA: TGTGCCAGCAGCCAACTGGCAGGGGATTCCTATGGCTACACCTTC. Protein product: CASSQLAGDSYGYTF.

This chain uses TRBV5-6 with TRBJ1-2; 11 nucleotides match TRBD1. The CDR3 is 17 residues long. The trim removed 4 bases at V and 3 bases at J, leaving 11 bases unmatched. The germline V gene has CDR1 SGHDT and CDR2 YYEEEE. The DNA for the CDR3 is TGTGCCAGCAGCCCTGGGACAGGGGGTATCGGGCACTATGGCTACACCTTC. Its protein product is CASSPGTGGIGHYGYTF.

The chain links TRBV19 to TRBJ2-6; 12 bases agree with TRBD1. Trimming cost V 5 bases and J 2 bases; bases outside gene matches: 4. The CDR3 is 17 amino acids. Germline V gene sequence: CDR1 LNHDA, CDR2 SQIVND (reference sequence). CDR3 bases: TGTGCCAGTAGTGGGACAGGGGGCGTCCCTGGGGCCAACGTCCTGACTTTC. Its translation: CASSGTGGVPGANVLTF.

The chain links TRBV9 to TRBJ2-3, with 10 positions matching TRBD1. After removal of 0 bases from V and 3 bases from J, the junction contained 1 base not matched to a gene. Germline assignment: CDR1 SGDLS and CDR2 YYNGEE. This CDR3 is 15 amino acids long. The CDR3 protein is CASSVVGQGTDTQYF. The CDR3 nucleotides read TGTGCCAGCAGCGTAGTGGGACAGGGGACAGATACGCAGTATTTT.

V gene TRBV9 combines with J gene TRBJ2-1; 10 positions agree with TRBD2. Unmatched junction bases numbered 10, after V lost 0 bases and J lost 1 base. The CDR3 extends over 19 amino acids. CDR1 and CDR2 from the germline V gene are SGDLS and YYNGEE. CDR3 nucleotides: TGTGCCAGCAGCGTAGGCCCCAGCGGGGGGGCCTTTTCCTACAATGAGCAGTTCTTC. Its protein product is CASSVGPSGGAFSYNEQFF. Based on the CDR3 plus reference TRBV9 and TRBJ2-1, the full variable domain is DSGVTQTPKHLITATGQRVTLRCSPRSGDLSVYWYQQSLDQGLQFLIQYYNGEERAKGNILERFSAQQFPDLHSELNLSSLELGDSALYFCASSVGPSGGAFSYNEQFFGPGTRLTVL.

The chain combines TRBV30 with TRBJ1-5, with TRBD1 as a possible D gene (5 bases). The CDR3 has 14 residues. Per the germline V gene, CDR1 is GTSNPN and CDR2 is SVGIG (reference sequence). V lost 2 bases to trimming and J lost 6 bases, with 14 bases between them. Here the CDR3 reads CAWSSSGGSQPQHF. For the CDR3, the DNA is TGTGCCTGGAGTTCGTCGGGGGGAAGTCAGCCCCAGCATTTT.

The chain links TRBV5-4 to TRBJ2-5; 15 bases are shared with TRBD2. CDR3 length: 16 amino acids. CDR1 SGHNT and CDR2 YYREEE come from the germline V gene (reference sequence). V lost 2 bases, J lost 4 bases, and 3 bases stayed unmatched. In nucleotides, the CDR3 is TGTGCCAGCAGCTTTGGGACTAGCGGGGGGACAGAGACCCAGTACTTC. It encodes CASSFGTSGGTETQYF.

V usage is TRBV19 and J usage is TRBJ1-5; D is uncertain. Germline lookup yields CDR1 LNHDA and CDR2 SQIVND (reference sequence). V was shortened by 4 bases and J by 6 bases, with 16 bases between the two germline ends. The CDR3 has 15 residues. CDR3: CASSREVGRGQPQHF. The DNA for the CDR3 is TGTGCCAGTAGTAGGGAGGTGGGTCGTGGTCAGCCCCAGCATTTT.